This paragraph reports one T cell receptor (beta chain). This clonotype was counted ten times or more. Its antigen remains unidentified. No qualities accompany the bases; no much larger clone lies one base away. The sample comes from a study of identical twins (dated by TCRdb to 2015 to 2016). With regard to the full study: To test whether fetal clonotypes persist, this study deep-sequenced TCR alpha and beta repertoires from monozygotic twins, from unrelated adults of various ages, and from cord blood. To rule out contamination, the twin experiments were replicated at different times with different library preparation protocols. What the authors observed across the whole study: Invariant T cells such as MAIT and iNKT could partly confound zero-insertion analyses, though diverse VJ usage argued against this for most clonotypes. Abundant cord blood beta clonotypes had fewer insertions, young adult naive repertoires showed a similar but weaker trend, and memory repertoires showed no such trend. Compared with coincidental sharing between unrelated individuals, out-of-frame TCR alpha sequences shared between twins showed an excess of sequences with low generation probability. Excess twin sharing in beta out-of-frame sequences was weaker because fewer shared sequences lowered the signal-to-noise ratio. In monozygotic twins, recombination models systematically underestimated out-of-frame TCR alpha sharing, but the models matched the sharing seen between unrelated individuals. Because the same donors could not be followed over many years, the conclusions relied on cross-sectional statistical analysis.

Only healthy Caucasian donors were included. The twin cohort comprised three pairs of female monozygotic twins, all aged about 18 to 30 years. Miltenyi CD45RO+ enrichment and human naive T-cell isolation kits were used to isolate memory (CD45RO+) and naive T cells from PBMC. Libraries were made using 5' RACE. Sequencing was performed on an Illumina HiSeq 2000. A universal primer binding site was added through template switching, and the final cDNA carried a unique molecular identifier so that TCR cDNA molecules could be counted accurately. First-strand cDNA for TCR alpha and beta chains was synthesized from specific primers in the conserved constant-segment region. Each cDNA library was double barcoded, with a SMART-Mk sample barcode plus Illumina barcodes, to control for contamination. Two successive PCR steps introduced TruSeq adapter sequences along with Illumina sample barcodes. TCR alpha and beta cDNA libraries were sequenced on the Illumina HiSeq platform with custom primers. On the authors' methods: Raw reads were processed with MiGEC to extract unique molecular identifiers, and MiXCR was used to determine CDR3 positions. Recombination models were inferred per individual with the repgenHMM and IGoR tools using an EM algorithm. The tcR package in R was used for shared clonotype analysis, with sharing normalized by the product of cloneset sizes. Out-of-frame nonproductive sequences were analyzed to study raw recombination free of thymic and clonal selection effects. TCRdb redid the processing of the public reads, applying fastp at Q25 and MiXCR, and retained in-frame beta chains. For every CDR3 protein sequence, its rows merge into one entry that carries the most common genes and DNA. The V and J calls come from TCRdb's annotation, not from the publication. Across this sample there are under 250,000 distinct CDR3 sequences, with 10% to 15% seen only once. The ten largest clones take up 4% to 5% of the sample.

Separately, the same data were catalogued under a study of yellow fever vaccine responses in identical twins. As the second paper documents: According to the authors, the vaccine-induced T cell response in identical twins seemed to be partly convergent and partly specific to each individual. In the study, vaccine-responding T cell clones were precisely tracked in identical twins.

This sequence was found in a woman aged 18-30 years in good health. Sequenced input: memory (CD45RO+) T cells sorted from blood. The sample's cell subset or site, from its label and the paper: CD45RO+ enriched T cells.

The base sequence is TGTGCCAGCAGTTCTAAGAGTCGGGGATCGATTTACAATGAGCAGTTCTTC. This is translated as CASSSKSRGSIYNEQFF. The chain is made from TRBV7-9 and TRBJ2-1, with TRBD2 as a weak D call on 5 bases. V and J are truncated by 6 bases and 4 bases respectively, leaving an intervening sequence of 22 bases. CDR1 and CDR2 are read off the germline V gene (reference sequence) as SEHNR and FQNEAQ. From cysteine to phenylalanine, the CDR3 is 17 amino acids long. Just the 51-base CDR3 DNA is kept, in frame starting at base 1.